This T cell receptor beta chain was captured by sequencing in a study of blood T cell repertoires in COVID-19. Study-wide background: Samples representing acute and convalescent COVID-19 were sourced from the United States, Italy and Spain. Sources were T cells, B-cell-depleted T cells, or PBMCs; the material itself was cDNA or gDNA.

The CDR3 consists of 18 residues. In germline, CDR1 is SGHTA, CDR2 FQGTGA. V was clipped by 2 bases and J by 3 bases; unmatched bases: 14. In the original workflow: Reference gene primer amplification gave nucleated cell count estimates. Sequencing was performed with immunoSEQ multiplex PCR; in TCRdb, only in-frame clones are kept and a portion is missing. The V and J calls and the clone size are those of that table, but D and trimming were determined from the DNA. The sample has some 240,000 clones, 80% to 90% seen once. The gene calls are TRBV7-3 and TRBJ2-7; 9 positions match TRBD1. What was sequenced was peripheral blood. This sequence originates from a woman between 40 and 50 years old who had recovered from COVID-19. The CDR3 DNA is TGTGCCAGCAGCTTACGGGGACAGGGAGAAGGTATAGGCTACGAGCAGTACTTC. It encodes CASSLRGQGEGIGYEQYF. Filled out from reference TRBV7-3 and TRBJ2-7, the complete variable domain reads GAGVSQTPSNKVTEKGKYVELRCDPISGHTALYWYRQSLGQGPEFLIYFQGTGAADDSGLPNDRFFAVRPEGSVSTLKIQRTERGDSAVYLCASSLRGQGEGIGYEQYFGPGTRLTVT.